These 13 T cell receptor beta chains came from one sample sequenced in a study of control samples from healthy donors and cancer patients. Sequenced by immunoSEQ multiplex PCR; TCRdb stores in-frame clones only, minus some. The profile shows under 450,000 clones, over 75% of them singletons. The sample taken for sequencing was PBMCs. These receptor sequences come from a man in his forties with head and neck cancer.

This clone was recorded only once. The chain has TRBV10-1 and TRBJ1-3, with TRBD1 identical over 7 bases. CDR3 length: 17 amino acids. V gave up 5 bases and J gave up 0 bases; unmatched junction bases: 10. Germline V gives CDR1 WNHNN, CDR2 SYGVQD (reference sequence). This chain's CDR3 is CASSPHPGTASGNTIYF. The CDR3 nucleotides are TGCGCCAGCAGTCCCCACCCCGGGACAGCCTCTGGAAACACCATATATTTT.

This sequence joins TRBV24-1 and TRBJ1-1; 9 nucleotides match TRBD1. Germline V lookup: CDR1 KGHDR, CDR2 SFDVKD. The CDR3 is 12 residues long. Unmatched junction bases numbered 6, after V lost 6 bases and J lost 11 bases. CDR3 in amino acids: CATSRGDRDAFF. Here the CDR3 DNA reads TGTGCCACCAGTCGGGGGGACAGGGACGCTTTCTTT.

The chain uses TRBV29-1 and TRBJ2-7; D may be TRBD1 (6 bases). The CDR3 is made up of 13 amino acids. Trimming took 5 bases from V and 2 from J, leaving 13 bases between them. Germline values: CDR1 SQVTM, CDR2 ANQGSEA. In nucleotides, the CDR3 is TGCAGCGTTTCAGGGGAAATAGCCTACGAGCAGTACTTC. Translated, it gives CSVSGEIAYEQYF.

As regards this clone: A much larger clonotype is one base distant, so this may be a read error. This chain connects TRBV5-6 to TRBJ1-2, with a possible D match to TRBD1 (5 bases). Germline V gives CDR1 SGHDT, CDR2 YYEEEE. The CDR3 covers 11 residues. Trimming left V 4 bases short and J 7 bases short, with 8 bases between. The CDR3, as DNA: TGTGCCAGCAGCCCGGGGGGTGGCTACACCTTC. It codes for CASSPGGGYTF.

This clone occurred once. The chain combines TRBV19 with TRBJ1-5; 7 bases map to TRBD1. The CDR3 loop spans 15 amino acids. Germline CDR1 and CDR2: LNHDA and SQIVND (reference sequence). The junction had 7 bases not matched to a gene; V was cut back by 2 bases and J by 6 bases. CDR3 residues: CASSITGVPSQPQHF. The CDR3 region has the DNA TGTGCCAGTAGTATAACAGGGGTGCCGAGTCAGCCCCAGCATTTT.

The chain joins TRBV2 to TRBJ2-5; 11 bases agree with TRBD1. This CDR3 is 15 amino acids long. J gave up 6 bases and V 6 bases, and 9 bases lay outside the gene matches. Germline CDR1 SNHLY, CDR2 FYNNEI. This CDR3 reads CASRGRDRGRKTQYF. CDR3 DNA: TGTGCCAGCAGGGGAAGGGACAGGGGGAGAAAGACCCAGTACTTC.

This chain joins TRBV9 and TRBJ2-7; D assignment may be TRBD1 or TRBD2 (5 bases each). Germline CDR1 SGDLS, CDR2 YYNGEE. The V end was cut by 2 bases, the J end by 3 bases, with 15 bases between. This CDR3 spans 15 amino acids. Here the CDR3 DNA reads TGTGCCAGCAGCGTTACCGGGACGGTAAACTACGAGCAGTACTTC. Its protein product is CASSVTGTVNYEQYF.

This clone was seen a single time. This chain connects TRBV10-1 to TRBJ2-1; 12 nucleotides match TRBD2. The CDR3 length is 16 residues. Looked up from germline, CDR1 is WNHNN and CDR2 is SYGVQD (reference sequence). V was clipped by 1 base and J by 5 bases; unmatched bases: 3. CDR3 amino acids: CASSEWGLAGNNEQFF. In nucleotides, the CDR3 is TGCGCCAGCAGTGAGTGGGGACTAGCGGGTAACAATGAGCAGTTCTTC.

The V and J genes are TRBV4-1 and TRBJ1-5, with 10 bases fitting TRBD1. Germline CDR1 MGHRA, CDR2 YSYEKL. V shed 1 base, J shed 2 bases, and the junction held 5 bases outside the gene matches. The CDR3 is 17 amino acids. CDR3 sequence (DNA): TGCGCCAGCAGCCAAGTCGCCGGGACAGGGGGCAATCAGCCCCAGCATTTT. Its translation: CASSQVAGTGGNQPQHF.

The rearrangement links TRBV27 to TRBJ1-1; maybe TRBD1 (5 bases). The CDR3 extends over 14 amino acids. In germline, CDR1 is MNHEY, CDR2 SMNVEV (reference sequence). The ends were cut back, 5 bases at V and 4 bases at J, with 14 bases in the middle. The CDR3 nucleotides are TGTGCCAGCAGTCAGATGGGGGGGAGCACTGAAGCTTTCTTT. Protein product: CASSQMGGSTEAFF.

V is TRBV5-1 and J is TRBJ2-2; 9 bases fit TRBD1. With 4 bases clipped from V and 6 bases from J, the junction kept 7 bases outside the gene matches. The CDR3 runs 15 residues. Germline CDR1 and CDR2: SGHRS and YFSETQ. This CDR3 is CASSLRTGEAGELFF. The CDR3 DNA reads TGCGCCAGCAGCCTCCGGACAGGGGAGGCCGGGGAGCTGTTTTTT.

The chain couples TRBV4-2 to TRBJ1-1; TRBD1 agrees at 7 bases. The junction had 3 bases not matched to a gene; V was cut back by 2 bases and J by 3 bases. CDR1 is LGHNA, CDR2 YNFKEQ, per germline. The CDR3 sequence is 14 residues long. CDR3 coding DNA: TGTGCCAGCAGCCAAACTGACAGGGACACTGAAGCTTTCTTT. Encoded protein: CASSQTDRDTEAFF.

The gene calls are TRBV11-2 and TRBJ1-3, with D maybe TRBD1 (6 bases). CDR1 is SGHAT, CDR2 FQNNGV, per germline. The V and J ends lost 5 bases and 4 bases respectively, with 15 bases between them. The CDR3 totals 15 residues. CDR3 amino acids: CASSAGVERGNTIYF. In DNA, the CDR3 is TGTGCCAGCAGCGCAGGGGTGGAACGGGGAAACACCATATATTTT.